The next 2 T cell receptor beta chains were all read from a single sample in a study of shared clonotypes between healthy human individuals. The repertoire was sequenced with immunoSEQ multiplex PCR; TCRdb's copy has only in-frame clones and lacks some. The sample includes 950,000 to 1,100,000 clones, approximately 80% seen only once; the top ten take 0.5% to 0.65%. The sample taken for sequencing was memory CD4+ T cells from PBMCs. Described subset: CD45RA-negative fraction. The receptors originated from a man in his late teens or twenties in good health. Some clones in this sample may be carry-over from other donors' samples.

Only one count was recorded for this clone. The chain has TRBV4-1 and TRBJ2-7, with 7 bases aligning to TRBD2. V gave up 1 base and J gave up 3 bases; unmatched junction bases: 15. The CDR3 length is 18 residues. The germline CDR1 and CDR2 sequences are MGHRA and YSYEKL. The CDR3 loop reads CASSQARTGTTRGYEQYF. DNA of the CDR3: TGCGCCAGCAGCCAAGCCCGAACTGGGACTACAAGAGGCTACGAGCAGTACTTC.

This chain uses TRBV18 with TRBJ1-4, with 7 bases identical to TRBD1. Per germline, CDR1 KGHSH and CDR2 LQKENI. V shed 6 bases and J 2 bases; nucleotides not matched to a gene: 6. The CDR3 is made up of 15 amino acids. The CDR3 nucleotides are TGTGCCAGCTCGGGACAGACAGGGACTAATGAAAAACTGTTTTTT. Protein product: CASSGQTGTNEKLFF.